This T cell receptor (beta chain) was documented in a study of human T cells and chemical hapten exposure. Each CDR3 protein gets one entry after TCRdb re-called the RACE reads with MiXCR. This table has over 85,000 distinct CDR3 sequences, roughly 12% appearing once. As to time point: patch test 1, 2 weeks after DPC sensitization. Treatment: therapeutic diphenylcyclopropenone sensitization with weekly scalp DPC. The starting material was whole blood, obtained in connection with sensitization to the hapten diphenylcyclopropenone (DPC). This clonotype was sampled from a woman aged 40-49 years with alopecia areata. Some clones in this sample may be carry-over from other donors' samples.

The CDR3 DNA follows: TGTGCCAGCAGCCAGAGAAGCGGGGAGCTGTTTTTT. It specifies CASSQRSGELFF. The chain combines TRBV9 with TRBJ2-2; D remains ambiguous. CDR3 length: 12 residues. Germline assignment: CDR1 SGDLS and CDR2 YYNGEE. Trimming removed 4 bases from V and 7 bases from J, with 8 bases in between.